This T cell receptor beta chain was sequenced for a study of regulatory T cells in long-lasting Graves disease. Time point defined: newly diagnosed GD, antithyroid drugs for less than 3 months. PBMC RNA was the source of the TCR library. This CDR3 comprises 13 residues. The V end lost 3 bases, the J end lost 6 bases, and 11 bases lay between the germline ends. Germline lookup yields CDR1 MNHEY and CDR2 SMNVEV (reference sequence). Construction of TCR beta libraries relied on iRepertoire HTBI primers and on Arm-PCR targeting CDR3 regions. In TCRdb, the multiplex PCR reads were re-called with MiXCR into one record per CDR3 protein. The sample lists approximately 490,000 distinct CDR3 sequences, around 15% occurring once. This clonotype was seen at least ten times. The same sample was also studied in work on T cells in Graves' hyperthyroidism and ophthalmopathy. That publication notes: A set of HTBI primers served as the primers for a first-round RT-PCR of the TCR CDR3.

The clonotype originates from a man in his forties with Graves disease. The chain carries TRBV27 and TRBJ1-1, with no clear D. The source material was peripheral blood mononuclear cells (PBMCs), sampled at new diagnosis, from a patient treated with antithyroid drugs. This chain's CDR3 is CASSFGIMAEAFF. The CDR3 nucleotides read TGTGCCAGCAGTTTTGGCATAATGGCTGAAGCTTTCTTT.